Listed here is a single T cell receptor beta chain. What it binds is not known. This sample is part of a study of blood T cells in healthy people across ages. Alongside a J-beta primer mix, a sample-barcoded 5' primer served in a second PCR lasting about 7 to 12 cycles. Tags on each cDNA molecule came from a template-switch adaptor with 12 random nucleotides. A single record per CDR3 protein comes from TCRdb applying MiXCR to the 5' RACE reads. Here the sample spans roughly 1.6 million distinct CDR3 sequences, about 35% being singletons. Overall study results and limits: Observed TCR beta diversity per million T cells went down as age went up. This fall followed a roughly linear course with age. Calculation of diversity from one million T cells yielded estimates considered to be underestimates.

The receptor's source is a woman in her thirties in good health. Specimen: blood.

CDR3 protein: CATTWTANTGELFF. DNA of the CDR3: TGTGCCACCACTTGGACCGCGAACACCGGGGAGCTGTTTTTT. The chain is built from TRBV15 and TRBJ2-2, with D uncertain. Germline V lookup: CDR1 LNHNV, CDR2 YYDKDF (reference sequence). This CDR3 is built from 14 residues. V was pared by 7 bases and J by 0 bases, with 9 bases between. The complete variable domain, with remaining parts taken from reference TRBV15 and TRBJ2-2, reads DAMVIQNPRYQVTQFGKPVTLSCSQTLNHNVMYWYQQKSSQAPKLLFHYYDKDFNNEADTPDNFQSRRPNTSFCFLDIRSPGLGDTAMYLCATTWTANTGELFFGEGSRLTVL.